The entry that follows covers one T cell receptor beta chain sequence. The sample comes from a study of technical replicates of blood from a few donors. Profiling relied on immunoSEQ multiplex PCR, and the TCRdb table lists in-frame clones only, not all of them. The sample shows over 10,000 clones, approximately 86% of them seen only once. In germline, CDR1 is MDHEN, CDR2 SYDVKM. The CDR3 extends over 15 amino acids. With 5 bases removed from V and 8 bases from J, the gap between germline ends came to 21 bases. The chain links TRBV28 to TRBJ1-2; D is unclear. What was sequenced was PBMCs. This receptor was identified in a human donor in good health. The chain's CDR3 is CASSLGPVEGRGYTF. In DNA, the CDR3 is TGTGCCAGCAGTCTCGGCCCCGTGGAGGGCCGGGGCTACACCTTC.